This TCR beta chain appears in the sequencing data of a study of blood T cell repertoires in COVID-19. The overall study: COVID-19 samples, acute and convalescent, were from the United States, Italy and Spain.

This CDR3 has 16 residues. Trimming at V came to 4 bases and at J to 1 base, leaving 5 bases not matched to a gene. Germline lookup yields CDR1 SGHNT and CDR2 YENEEA. Clones were read by immunoSEQ multiplex PCR, and TCRdb kept only the in-frame ones, dropping some. Of around 160,000 clones detected, roughly 79% appear once; the ten largest clones hold 7.5% to 9.5%. Sequenced: peripheral blood. This chain uses TRBV11-3 with TRBJ2-2; 8 positions agree with TRBD2. The origin of this receptor is a human donor with acute or convalescent COVID-19. The donor label of this sample is uncertain. CDR3 nucleotide sequence: TGTGCCAGCAGCTACAAGGCGGGGGGGAACACCGGGGAGCTGTTTTTT. Translating it yields CASSYKAGGNTGELFF.